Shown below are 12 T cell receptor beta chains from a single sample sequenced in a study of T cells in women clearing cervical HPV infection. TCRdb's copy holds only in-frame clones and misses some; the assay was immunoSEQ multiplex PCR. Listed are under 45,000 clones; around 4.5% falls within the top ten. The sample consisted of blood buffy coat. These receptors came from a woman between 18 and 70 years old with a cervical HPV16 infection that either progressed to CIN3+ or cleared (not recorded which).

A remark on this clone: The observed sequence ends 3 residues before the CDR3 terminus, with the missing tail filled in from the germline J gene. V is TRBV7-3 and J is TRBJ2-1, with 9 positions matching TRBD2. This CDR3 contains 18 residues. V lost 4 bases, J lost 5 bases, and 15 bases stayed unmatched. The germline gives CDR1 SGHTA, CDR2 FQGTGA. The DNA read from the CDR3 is TGTGCCAGCAGCTCCCAGCCTGTCCTAGCGGGGTGGGACAATGAG. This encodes CASSSQPVLAGWDNE. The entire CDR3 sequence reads CASSSQPVLAGWDNEQFF.

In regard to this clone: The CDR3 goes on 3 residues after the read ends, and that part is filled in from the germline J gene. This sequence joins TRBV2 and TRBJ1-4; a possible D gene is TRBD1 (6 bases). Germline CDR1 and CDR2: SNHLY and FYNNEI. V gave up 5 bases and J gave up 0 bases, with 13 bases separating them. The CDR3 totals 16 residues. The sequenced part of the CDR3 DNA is TGTGCCAGCAGTTTGACAGGCGCCTCAACTAATGAAAAA. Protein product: CASSLTGASTNEK. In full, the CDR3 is CASSLTGASTNEKLFF. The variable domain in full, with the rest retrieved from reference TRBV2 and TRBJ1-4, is EPEVTQTPSHQVTQMGQEVILRCVPISNHLYFYWYRQILGQKVEFLVSFYNNEISEKSEIFDDQFSVERPDGSNFTLKIRSTKLEDSAMYFCASSLTGASTNEKLFFGSGTQLSVL.

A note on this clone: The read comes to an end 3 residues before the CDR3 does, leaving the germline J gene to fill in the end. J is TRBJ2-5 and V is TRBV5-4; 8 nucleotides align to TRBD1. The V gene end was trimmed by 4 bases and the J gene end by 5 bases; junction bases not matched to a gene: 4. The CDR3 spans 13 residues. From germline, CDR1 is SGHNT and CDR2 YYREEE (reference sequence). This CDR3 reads CASSVDRGETQYF. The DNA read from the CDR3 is TGTGCCAGCAGCGTAGACAGGGGTGAGACC.

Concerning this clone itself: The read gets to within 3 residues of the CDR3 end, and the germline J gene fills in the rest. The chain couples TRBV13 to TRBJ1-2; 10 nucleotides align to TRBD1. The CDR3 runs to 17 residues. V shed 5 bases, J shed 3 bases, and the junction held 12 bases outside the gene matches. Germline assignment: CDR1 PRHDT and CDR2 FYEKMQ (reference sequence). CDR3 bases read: TGTGCCAGCAGCCTGGACAGGGGGGACACTAGGGACTATGGC. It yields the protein CASSLDRGDTRDYG. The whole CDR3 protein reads CASSLDRGDTRDYGYTF.

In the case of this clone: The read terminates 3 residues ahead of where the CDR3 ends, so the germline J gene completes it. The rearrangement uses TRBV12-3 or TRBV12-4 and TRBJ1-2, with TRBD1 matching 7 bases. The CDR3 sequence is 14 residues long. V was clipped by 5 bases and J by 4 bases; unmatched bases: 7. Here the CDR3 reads CASSTRQGLYGYTF. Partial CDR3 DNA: TGTGCCAGCAGTACGCGACAGGGTCTCTATGGC.

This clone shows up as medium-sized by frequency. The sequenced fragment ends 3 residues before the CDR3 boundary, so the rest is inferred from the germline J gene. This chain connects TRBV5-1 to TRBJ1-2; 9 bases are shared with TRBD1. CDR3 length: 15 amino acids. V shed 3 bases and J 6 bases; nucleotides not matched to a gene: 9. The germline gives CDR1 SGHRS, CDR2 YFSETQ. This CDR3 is CASSWADRGKDGYTF. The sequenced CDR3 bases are TGCGCCAGCAGCTGGGCGGACAGGGGAAAGGATGGC.

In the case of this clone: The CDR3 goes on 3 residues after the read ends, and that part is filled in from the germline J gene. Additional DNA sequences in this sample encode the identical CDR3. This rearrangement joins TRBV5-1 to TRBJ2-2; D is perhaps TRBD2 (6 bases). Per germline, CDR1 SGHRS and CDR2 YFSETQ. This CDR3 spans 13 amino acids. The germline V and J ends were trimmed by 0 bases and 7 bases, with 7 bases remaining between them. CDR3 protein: CASSLEAGGELFF. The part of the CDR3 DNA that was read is TGCGCCAGCAGCTTGGAAGCGGGCGGGGAG. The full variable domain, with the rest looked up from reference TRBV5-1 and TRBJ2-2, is KAGVTQTPRYLIKTRGQQVTLSCSPISGHRSVSWYQQTPGQGLQFLFEYFSETQRNKGNFPGRFSGRQFSNSRSEMNVSTLELGDSALYLCASSLEAGGELFFGEGSRLTVL.

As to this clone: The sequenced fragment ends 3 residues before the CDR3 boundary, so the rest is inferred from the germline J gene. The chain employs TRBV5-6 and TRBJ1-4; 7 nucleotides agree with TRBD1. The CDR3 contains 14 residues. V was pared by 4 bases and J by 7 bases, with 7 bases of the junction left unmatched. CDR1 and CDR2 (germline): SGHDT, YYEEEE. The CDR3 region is CASSRGQFGEKLFF. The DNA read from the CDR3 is TGTGCCAGCAGCCGGGGACAGTTTGGTGAAAAA.

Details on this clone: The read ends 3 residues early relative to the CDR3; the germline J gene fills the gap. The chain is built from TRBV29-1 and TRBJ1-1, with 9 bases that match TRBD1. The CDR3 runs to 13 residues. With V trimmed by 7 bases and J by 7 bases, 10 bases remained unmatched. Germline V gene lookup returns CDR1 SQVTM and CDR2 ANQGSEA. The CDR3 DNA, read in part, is TGCAGCGCTGCCATAAAGACAGGGGGTGAA. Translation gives CSAAIKTGGE. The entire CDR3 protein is CSAAIKTGGEAFF. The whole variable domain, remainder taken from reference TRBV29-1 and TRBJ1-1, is SAVISQKPSRDICQRGTSLTIQCQVDSQVTMMFWYRQQPGQSLTLIATANQGSEATYESGFVIDKFPISRPNLTFSTLTVSNMSPEDSSIYLCSAAIKTGGEAFFGQGTRLTVV.

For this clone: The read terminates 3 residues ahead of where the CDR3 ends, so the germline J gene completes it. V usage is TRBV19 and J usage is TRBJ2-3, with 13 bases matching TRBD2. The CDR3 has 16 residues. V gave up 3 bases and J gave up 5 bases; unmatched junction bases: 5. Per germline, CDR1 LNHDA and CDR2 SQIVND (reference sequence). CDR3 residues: CASSMGLAGFGDTQYF. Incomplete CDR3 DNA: TGTGCCAGTAGTATGGGACTAGCGGGGTTTGGAGATACG.

Incomplete CDR3 DNA: TGTGCCAGCAGCGTCCTAGCGGAGTCCTACGAG. This translates into CASSVLAESYE. The CDR3 in full is CASSVLAESYEQYF. J is TRBJ2-7 and V is TRBV9, with TRBD2 identical over 7 bases. Coverage ceases 3 residues before the CDR3 finishes, and the germline J gene fills in the end. V lost 2 bases to trimming and J lost 1 base; unmatched junction nucleotides: 3. The CDR3 is 14 residues long. Germline V lookup: CDR1 SGDLS, CDR2 YYNGEE.

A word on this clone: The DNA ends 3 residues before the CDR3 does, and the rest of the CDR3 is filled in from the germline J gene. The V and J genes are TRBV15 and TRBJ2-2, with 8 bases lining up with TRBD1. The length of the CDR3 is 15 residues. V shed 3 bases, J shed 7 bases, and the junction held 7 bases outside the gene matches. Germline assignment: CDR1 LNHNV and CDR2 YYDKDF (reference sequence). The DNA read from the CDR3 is TGTGCCACCAGCAGCGATCAGGGGGCGCACGGGGAG. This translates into CATSSDQGAHGE. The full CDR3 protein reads CATSSDQGAHGELFF.